This TCR beta chain was recovered during a study of T-cell reconstitution after alpha-beta-depleted transplantation in children. Study-wide results and limits: One year after transplant, T-cell counts and diversity came mostly from newly produced T cells. Some patients owed their high day-60 TCRbeta diversity to surviving recipient T cells and thymic progenitors. Two months or so post-transplant, alpha-beta T cells reportedly derived from several hundred expanded graft clones.

The TCRbeta library incorporated unique molecular identifiers. Each CDR3 protein is one row after TCRdb ran MiXCR on the PCR reads. The table shows 7,500 to 9,500 distinct CDR3 sequences, with approximately 11% occurring only once. The CDR3 totals 17 residues. Deletions cut 5 bases from V and 4 bases from J, with 21 bases between. Looked up from germline, CDR1 is SEHNR and CDR2 is FQNEAQ (reference sequence). This clonotype was observed at least ten times. Its antigen is unknown. This material consisted of PBMCs, mostly from graft donor cells, taken 60 days after TCRalphabeta/CD19-depleted stem cell transplant. This chain connects TRBV7-9 to TRBJ2-1, with D maybe TRBD1 (5 bases). The sequence came from a patient aged 2-10 years who had a stem cell transplant for inherited bone marrow failure, so the T cells may come from the graft donor. Written as DNA, the CDR3 is TGTGCCAGCAGCCCAGCTTTTAGAGCAGGGTTATACAATGAGCAGTTCTTC. Amino acids: CASSPAFRAGLYNEQFF.